Below, one TCR beta chain is given with its context. In the authors' workflow: The authors estimated nucleated cell counts from reference gene primer amplification. Here immunoSEQ multiplex PCR was the method, and the copy in TCRdb shows in-frame clones only, minus some. V, J and clone size are those of that table, while D and trimming were read from the DNA. The sample includes tens of thousands of clones, 70% to 90% of them seen just once. V lost 4 bases to trimming and J lost 6 bases, with 19 bases between them. CDR3 length: 15 amino acids. The germline gives CDR1 SGHKS, CDR2 YYEKEE (reference sequence). This sample stems from a study of blood T cell repertoires in COVID-19. Study as a whole: Acute-phase and convalescent COVID-19 samples originated in the United States, Italy and Spain. From T cells, B-cell-depleted T cells, or PBMCs came the material, which was cDNA or gDNA.

The sequenced material came from peripheral blood. The rearrangement uses TRBV5-5 and TRBJ1-2; D unresolved. This sequence was found in a woman of 80 years or more with acute or convalescent COVID-19. DNA of the CDR3: TGTGCCAGCAGCCCCTTAGCCGGGTACACTAATGGCTACACCTTC. Translation: CASSPLAGYTNGYTF. Variable domain in full (rest from reference TRBV5-5 and TRBJ1-2): DAGVTQSPTHLIKTRGQQVTLRCSPISGHKSVSWYQQVLGQGPQFIFQYYEKEERGRGNFPDRFSARQFPNYSSELNVNALLLGDSALYLCASSPLAGYTNGYTFGSGTRLTVV.